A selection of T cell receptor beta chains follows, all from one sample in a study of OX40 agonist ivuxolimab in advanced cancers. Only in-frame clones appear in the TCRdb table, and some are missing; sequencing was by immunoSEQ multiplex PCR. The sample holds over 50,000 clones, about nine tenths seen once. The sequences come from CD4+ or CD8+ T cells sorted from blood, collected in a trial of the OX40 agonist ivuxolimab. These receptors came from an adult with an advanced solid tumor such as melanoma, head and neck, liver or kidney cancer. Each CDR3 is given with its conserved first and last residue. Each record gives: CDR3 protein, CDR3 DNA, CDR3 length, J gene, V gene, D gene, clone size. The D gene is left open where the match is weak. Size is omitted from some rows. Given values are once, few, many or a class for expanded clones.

CDR3: CATKPGGVDGYTF
DNA: TGTGCCACCAAGCCTGGTGGGGTAGATGGCTACACCTTC
length: 13
J: TRBJ1-2
V: TRBV10-3
D: NA
size: NA

CDR3: CASSCRKTGNEHRGAVF
DNA: TGTGCCAGCAGTTGTAGAAAGACAGGAAACGAACACCGGGGAGCTGTTTTT
length: 17
J: TRBJ2-2
V: TRBV5-4
D: NA
size: NA

CDR3: CASSFGGGSYEQYF
DNA: TGTGCCAGCAGCTTCGGCGGGGGCAGCTACGAGCAGTACTTC
length: 14
J: TRBJ2-7
V: TRBV7-9
D: NA
size: NA

CDR3: CASSLVLVGTEAFF
DNA: TGTGCCAGCAGCTTAGTTCTGGTCGGCACTGAAGCTTTCTTT
length: 14
J: TRBJ1-1
V: TRBV7-2
D: NA
size: NA

CDR3: CASSIDPLGDTQYF
DNA: TGTGCCAGTAGTATAGATCCGTTGGGGGATACGCAGTATTTT
length: 14
J: TRBJ2-3
V: TRBV19
D: NA
size: once

CDR3: CASSLGGADTQYF
DNA: TGTGCCAGCAGTTTAGGAGGGGCAGATACGCAGTATTTT
length: 13
J: TRBJ2-3
V: TRBV28
D: NA
size: NA

CDR3: CASSFSYSGANVLTF
DNA: TGTGCCAGCAGTTTTTCCTACTCTGGGGCCAACGTCCTGACTTTC
length: 15
J: TRBJ2-6
V: TRBV27
D: NA
size: NA

CDR3: CASSGGRRMNTEAFF
DNA: TGTGCCAGCAGTGGGGGGCGCCGCATGAACACTGAAGCTTTCTTT
length: 15
J: TRBJ1-1
V: TRBV6-1
D: NA
size: NA

CDR3: CASSDRGARGYTF
DNA: TGTGCCAGCAGCGACAGGGGGGCGCGGGGCTACACCTTC
length: 13
J: TRBJ1-2
V: TRBV6-5
D: TRBD1
size: NA

CDR3: CAWSPQGYEQYF
DNA: TGTGCCTGGAGTCCCCAGGGCTACGAGCAGTACTTC
length: 12
J: TRBJ2-7
V: TRBV30
D: NA
size: NA

CDR3: CASSLIFTAEAFF
DNA: TGTGCCAGCAGTTTAATATTTACGGCTGAAGCTTTCTTT
length: 13
J: TRBJ1-1
V: TRBV27
D: NA
size: NA

CDR3: CASSSLYNEQFF
DNA: TGTGCCAGCAGCTCCCTATACAATGAGCAGTTCTTC
length: 12
J: TRBJ2-1
V: TRBV7-9
D: NA
size: NA

CDR3: CASSADLYPYGYTF
DNA: TGTGCCAGTAGTGCGGACTTATACCCCTATGGCTACACCTTC
length: 14
J: TRBJ1-2
V: TRBV19
D: NA
size: NA

CDR3: CASSTGTGGDTGELFF
DNA: TGTGCCAGCAGCACCGGGACAGGGGGCGACACCGGGGAGCTGTTTTTT
length: 16
J: TRBJ2-2
V: TRBV7-9
D: TRBD1
size: NA

CDR3: CASSFTPGPSIDTQYF
DNA: TGTGCCAGCAGTTTTACACCGGGGCCCTCGATAGATACGCAGTATTTT
length: 16
J: TRBJ2-3
V: TRBV28
D: NA
size: NA

CDR3: CASSVTAYNEQFF
DNA: TGTGCCAGCAGCGTTACAGCATACAATGAGCAGTTCTTC
length: 13
J: TRBJ2-1
V: TRBV11-2
D: NA
size: NA

CDR3: CASSLGGANEQYF
DNA: TGTGCCAGCAGTTTAGGTGGGGCAAACGAGCAGTACTTC
length: 13
J: TRBJ2-7
V: TRBV27
D: NA
size: NA

CDR3: CSVDPGQGSNEQYF
DNA: TGCAGCGTTGACCCGGGACAGGGGTCCAACGAGCAGTACTTC
length: 14
J: TRBJ2-7
V: TRBV29-1
D: TRBD1
size: NA

CDR3: CASSLSPVDDAFF
DNA: TGTGCCAGCAGCTTATCTCCCGTGGATGATGCGTTCTTC
length: 13
J: TRBJ2-1
V: TRBV13
D: NA
size: few

CDR3: CASYRTTFREAFF
DNA: TGTGCCAGTTATCGAACGACGTTTCGTGAAGCTTTCTTT
length: 13
J: TRBJ1-1
V: TRBV28
D: NA
size: few

CDR3: CASSPGLNYGYTF
DNA: TGCGCCAGCAGCCCTGGGTTAAACTATGGCTACACCTTC
length: 13
J: TRBJ1-2
V: TRBV4-1
D: NA
size: few

CDR3: CAWSVHGSGELFF
DNA: TGTGCCTGGAGTGTACACGGCTCAGGGGAGCTGTTTTTT
length: 13
J: TRBJ2-2
V: TRBV30
D: NA
size: NA

CDR3: CASSLGEGLDTGELFF
DNA: TGTGCCAGCAGCTTAGGGGAGGGCCTCGACACCGGGGAGCTGTTTTTT
length: 16
J: TRBJ2-2
V: TRBV7-2
D: TRBD2
size: once

CDR3: CATSTIAGGRADTQYF
DNA: TGTGCCACCAGCACCATAGCGGGAGGGCGTGCAGATACGCAGTATTTT
length: 16
J: TRBJ2-3
V: TRBV15
D: TRBD2
size: NA

CDR3: CASSQDGMAREGLNSPLHF
DNA: TGCGCCAGCAGCCAAGACGGCATGGCCAGGGAGGGTCTAAATTCACCCCTCCACTTT
length: 19
J: TRBJ1-6
V: TRBV4-1
D: NA
size: NA

CDR3: CAGGPSYNEQFF
DNA: TGTGCCGGGGGGCCTAGCTACAATGAGCAGTTCTTC
length: 12
J: TRBJ2-1
V: TRBV7-6
D: NA
size: NA

CDR3: CASSYGTSGRTDTQYF
DNA: TGTGCCAGCAGTTACGGGACTAGCGGGAGGACAGATACGCAGTATTTT
length: 16
J: TRBJ2-3
V: TRBV13
D: TRBD2
size: NA

CDR3: CASRDNEQFF
DNA: TGCGCCAGCAGAGACAATGAGCAGTTCTTC
length: 10
J: TRBJ2-1
V: TRBV10-2
D: NA
size: NA

CDR3: CASTYRGVFSYNEQFF
DNA: TGTGCCAGCACATACAGAGGGGTTTTTTCCTACAATGAGCAGTTCTTC
length: 16
J: TRBJ2-1
V: TRBV28
D: NA
size: NA

CDR3: CASSSPISHTEAFF
DNA: TGTGCCAGCAGCTCCCCGATTTCCCACACTGAAGCTTTCTTT
length: 14
J: TRBJ1-1
V: TRBV7-9
D: NA
size: once

CDR3: CASRRGQPQHF
DNA: TGTGCCAGCAGAAGGGGTCAGCCCCAGCATTTT
length: 11
J: TRBJ1-5
V: TRBV28
D: NA
size: NA

CDR3: CASSLVGRNEQFF
DNA: TGTGCCAGCAGCTTAGTTGGTAGGAATGAGCAGTTCTTC
length: 13
J: TRBJ2-1
V: TRBV7-9
D: NA
size: NA

CDR3: CATRQGNSPLHF
DNA: TGTGCCACCAGACAGGGGAATTCACCCCTCCACTTT
length: 12
J: TRBJ1-6
V: TRBV15
D: TRBD1
size: NA

CDR3: CASSLGPKPQETQYF
DNA: TGTGCCAGCAGCCTAGGGCCTAAACCCCAAGAGACCCAGTACTTC
length: 15
J: TRBJ2-5
V: TRBV5-6
D: NA
size: NA

CDR3: CASKGGLANTGELFF
DNA: TGCGCCAGCAAGGGCGGTCTCGCGAACACCGGGGAGCTGTTTTTT
length: 15
J: TRBJ2-2
V: TRBV5-1
D: NA
size: NA

CDR3: CASRGLAGADTQYF
DNA: TGTGCCAGCAGGGGACTAGCGGGAGCAGATACGCAGTATTTT
length: 14
J: TRBJ2-3
V: TRBV11-2
D: TRBD2
size: NA

CDR3: CASSPRGGGWEQYF
DNA: TGTGCCAGTAGTCCCCGAGGAGGGGGCTGGGAGCAGTACTTC
length: 14
J: TRBJ2-7
V: TRBV19
D: NA
size: NA

CDR3: CASSPEGSNQPQHF
DNA: TGTGCCAGCAGCCCTGAGGGTAGCAATCAGCCCCAGCATTTT
length: 14
J: TRBJ1-5
V: TRBV7-8
D: NA
size: NA

CDR3: CASSLAAPGQGFTDTQYF
DNA: TGTGCCAGCAGCTTAGCGGCTCCGGGACAGGGATTCACAGATACGCAGTATTTT
length: 18
J: TRBJ2-3
V: TRBV7-2
D: TRBD1
size: NA

CDR3: CASRSTGDEQFF
DNA: TGTGCCAGCAGGAGTACAGGGGATGAGCAGTTCTTC
length: 12
J: TRBJ2-1
V: TRBV11-2
D: TRBD1
size: NA

CDR3: CASSSRSRYNEQFF
DNA: TGTGCCAGCAGCTCTAGGAGCAGGTACAATGAGCAGTTCTTC
length: 14
J: TRBJ2-1
V: TRBV7-2
D: NA
size: NA

CDR3: CASSLSGRALNEQFF
DNA: TGTGCCAGCAGCCTTAGCGGGAGGGCCCTTAATGAGCAGTTCTTC
length: 15
J: TRBJ2-1
V: TRBV7-6
D: TRBD2
size: NA

CDR3: CASSSLTGVGGYTF
DNA: TGTGCCAGCAGCTCCCTGACGGGGGTAGGTGGCTACACCTTC
length: 14
J: TRBJ1-2
V: TRBV7-6
D: NA
size: NA

CDR3: CASSLEGQLGNEQFF
DNA: TGTGCCAGCAGCTTAGAGGGACAGTTGGGCAATGAGCAGTTCTTC
length: 15
J: TRBJ2-1
V: TRBV11-2
D: TRBD1
size: NA

CDR3: CASSLAESNQPQHF
DNA: TGTGCCAGCAGCTTGGCCGAGAGCAATCAGCCCCAGCATTTT
length: 14
J: TRBJ1-5
V: TRBV5-6
D: NA
size: NA

CDR3: CASSLWVAGGYPRTEAFF
DNA: TGTGCCAGCAGTTTATGGGTGGCGGGGGGCTACCCGAGGACTGAAGCTTTCTTT
length: 18
J: TRBJ1-1
V: TRBV28
D: NA
size: NA

CDR3: CASSPLGYGDETQYF
DNA: TGTGCCAGCAGCCCTCTTGGGTACGGGGACGAGACCCAGTACTTC
length: 15
J: TRBJ2-5
V: TRBV5-6
D: NA
size: NA

CDR3: CASSVGGAATDTQYF
DNA: TGTGCCAGCAGCGTAGGGGGGGCCGCTACAGATACGCAGTATTTT
length: 15
J: TRBJ2-3
V: TRBV9
D: NA
size: NA

CDR3: CASSGLAGDGSYEQYF
DNA: TGTGCCAGCAGCGGGTTAGCGGGAGACGGGTCCTACGAGCAGTACTTC
length: 16
J: TRBJ2-7
V: TRBV9
D: TRBD2
size: NA

CDR3: CASSEFPPPEQYF
DNA: TGTGCCAGCAGTGAATTTCCCCCCCCCGAGCAGTACTTC
length: 13
J: TRBJ2-7
V: TRBV6-1
D: NA
size: NA

CDR3: CASSLGLAGVREQFF
DNA: TGTGCCAGCAGCTTAGGTCTAGCGGGAGTAAGGGAGCAGTTCTTC
length: 15
J: TRBJ2-1
V: TRBV7-9
D: TRBD2
size: NA

CDR3: CASSLDREETQYF
DNA: TGCGCCAGCAGCCTCGACAGGGAAGAGACCCAGTACTTC
length: 13
J: TRBJ2-5
V: TRBV4-1
D: TRBD1
size: NA

CDR3: CASSYKAWEQFF
DNA: TGTGCCAGCAGCTACAAAGCATGGGAGCAGTTCTTC
length: 12
J: TRBJ2-1
V: TRBV7-9
D: NA
size: NA

CDR3: CASSQSATREGEKLFF
DNA: TGCGCCAGCAGCCAGTCAGCCACAAGGGAGGGGGAAAAACTGTTTTTT
length: 16
J: TRBJ1-4
V: TRBV4-3
D: NA
size: NA

CDR3: CASSEFTGLGNQPQHF
DNA: TGTGCCAGCAGTGAGTTCACGGGGCTTGGCAATCAGCCCCAGCATTTT
length: 16
J: TRBJ1-5
V: TRBV6-1
D: NA
size: NA

CDR3: CAWSVGQGHQPQHF
DNA: TGTGCCTGGAGTGTTGGCCAGGGGCATCAGCCCCAGCATTTT
length: 14
J: TRBJ1-5
V: TRBV30
D: NA
size: NA